This is a list of T cell receptor beta chains from one sample in a study of preoperative IRX-2 immunotherapy in early breast cancer. Measured with immunoSEQ multiplex PCR; TCRdb has only the in-frame clones, and not every one. Here the sample spans around 60,000 clones, approximately 95% being singletons. This material was obtained from a patient treated with IRX-2 immunotherapy. All receptors derive from a human donor with breast cancer. CDR3s include the opening cysteine and the closing phenylalanine or tryptophan. The order of the fields is D gene, V gene, J gene, CDR3 protein. D genes are given only for firm matches.

.,TRBV30,TRBJ2-2,CSGAANTGELFF
.,TRBV5-5,TRBJ2-7,CASSSGRTETAQYF
.,TRBV30,TRBJ2-7,CAWSVGGTRYEQYF
.,TRBV6-1,TRBJ2-1,CASSELGNEQFF
TRBD2,TRBV5-5,TRBJ2-7,CASIPRGERLSEQYF
TRBD1,TRBV5-1,TRBJ2-2,CASSWDRKQTGELFF
.,TRBV18,TRBJ2-7,CASSPGTSYEQYF
TRBD2,TRBV7-2,TRBJ2-3,CASSSQRGADTQYF
.,TRBV4-1,TRBJ1-5,CASSQEGAFNQPQHF
.,TRBV6-1,TRBJ1-6,CASSEGDYNSPLHF
.,TRBV6-1,TRBJ2-5,CASRGRGLGETQYF
TRBD1,TRBV19,TRBJ2-7,CASSTGQGNYEQYF
.,TRBV19,TRBJ2-3,CAGKTGMATDTQYF
TRBD1,TRBV6-5,TRBJ2-3,CASSFDREIDTQYF
.,TRBV11-2,TRBJ1-2,CASSSSRTGYTF
TRBD2,TRBV29-1,TRBJ2-7,CSVHLVSGGYEQYF
.,TRBV9,TRBJ2-7,CASSSGGGLYEQYF
TRBD2,TRBV28,TRBJ2-7,CASSFSGGAVEQYF
.,TRBV2,TRBJ1-5,CASNPGTRNQPQHF
.,TRBV7-3,TRBJ1-1,CASGEGQGTEAFF
TRBD1,TRBV29-1,TRBJ2-6,CSVEGQGPEVLTF
TRBD1,TRBV7-3,TRBJ1-2,CASSPTGVGGYTF
.,TRBV7-3,TRBJ1-1,CASSFRLAGTEAFF
.,TRBV11-3,TRBJ1-5,CASSFRPQHF
.,TRBV6-5,TRBJ1-1,CASNGIGLTTEAFF
.,TRBV4-1,TRBJ2-5,CASSQPAAETQYF
.,TRBV5-1,TRBJ1-6,CASSFQVNSPLHF
.,TRBV28,TRBJ1-1,CASSLSPGARNTEAFF
.,TRBV5-1,TRBJ2-1,CASSFGTLTPNEQFF
.,TRBV20-1,TRBJ1-2,CSYKEGYTF
.,TRBV30,TRBJ2-5,CAWSRLGETQYF
TRBD1,TRBV7-2,TRBJ2-1,CASSLGTGTYNEQFF
.,TRBV2,TRBJ1-4,CASRLPGHNEKLFF
.,TRBV28,TRBJ1-2,CASNGSGQGYTF
.,TRBV10-1,TRBJ2-2,CASSESLSFAQGGPGELFF
TRBD2,TRBV5-1,TRBJ2-1,CASSFGEGSYNEQFF
TRBD2,TRBV27,TRBJ2-1,CASSFQTPFSGSRHNEQFF
TRBD2,TRBV6-5,TRBJ2-5,CASGRVDETQYF
TRBD2,TRBV11-3,TRBJ2-5,CASSLEGGGQETQYF
.,TRBV2,TRBJ1-5,CASSEAEINQPQHF
.,TRBV5-1,TRBJ1-1,CASSLGVNTEAFF
.,TRBV6-5,TRBJ2-3,CASSYVGETDTQYF
.,TRBV6-1,TRBJ1-1,CASSGGWSEAFF
.,TRBV7-2,TRBJ1-5,CASSPRFGQPQHF
.,TRBV6-6,TRBJ1-1,CATRGLGGAGTEAFF
TRBD1,TRBV28,TRBJ1-5,CASRRDRLPGNQPQHF